The next 31 T cell receptor beta chains were all read from a single sample in a study of a mutant IDH1 vaccine in newly diagnosed glioma. No antigen has been assigned to these receptors. Repertoires were generated with immunoSEQ multiplex PCR, while TCRdb's copy carries only in-frame clones and drops some. The data contain fewer than 40,000 clones, 56% of them singletons. Time point in this sample: week 5, during vaccination. Every vaccination contained 300 ug of the mutant IDH1 20-mer peptide and was paired with topical imiquimod. This specimen consisted of PBMCs, obtained from a glioma patient whose treatment included an IDH1 peptide vaccine. The origin of the receptors is a woman under 30 with glioma.

This sequence joins TRBV2 and TRBJ2-7; 13 bases match TRBD2. The CDR3 runs to 17 residues. The V and J ends lost 0 bases and 0 bases, in that order; junction bases with no gene match: 2. Germline lookup yields CDR1 SNHLY and CDR2 FYNNEI. The CDR3 here is CASSEAGTSGDSYEQYF. DNA for the CDR3: TGTGCCAGCAGTGAAGCCGGGACTAGCGGGGACTCCTACGAGCAGTACTTC.

The chain is built from TRBV5-1 and TRBJ2-1; the D gene is possibly TRBD2 (5 bases). The CDR3 totals 15 residues. The germline V gene has CDR1 SGHRS and CDR2 YFSETQ. Between the trimmed V and J ends, which lost 0 bases and 10 bases, there was a span of 17 bases. CDR3 residues: CASSLGPGSPGEQFF. For the CDR3, the DNA is TGCGCCAGCAGCTTGGGCCCGGGCTCCCCGGGGGAGCAGTTCTTC.

The chain is built from TRBV28 and TRBJ2-7; the D gene is possibly TRBD2 (6 bases). The CDR3 is 15 residues long. Deletions cut 5 bases from V and 0 bases from J, with 14 bases between. Germline V gene data show CDR1 as MDHEN and CDR2 as SYDVKM. The chain's CDR3 is CASSHRDWNSYEQYF. CDR3 in DNA: TGTGCCAGCAGTCACCGGGACTGGAACTCCTACGAGCAGTACTTC.

CDR3 sequence (DNA): TGTGCCAGCAGCTCGGGACACCGTCCCGAGCAGTACTTC. Its protein is CASSSGHRPEQYF. The chain employs TRBV21-1 and TRBJ2-7; no DNA check was done on the table's D call, TRBD1. TRBV21-1 is a pseudogene locus. The CDR3 is 13 amino acids.

The chain carries TRBV11-2 and TRBJ1-4; maybe TRBD1 (5 bases). The V gene lost 0 bases and the J gene lost 8 bases, with 13 bases spanning the gap. CDR1 SGHAT and CDR2 FQNNGV come from the germline V gene. The CDR3 has 15 amino acids. The CDR3 sequence: CASSLDGRVIEKLFF. As DNA, the CDR3 is TGTGCCAGCAGCTTAGATGGCAGGGTGATAGAAAAACTGTTTTTT.

The rearrangement uses TRBV10-3 and TRBJ2-1, with TRBD1 matching over 7 bases. CDR3 length: 16 amino acids. Germline CDR1 and CDR2: ENHRY and SYGVKD. Trimming took 3 bases from V and 8 from J; bases not matched to a gene: 13. The CDR3 spells CAISEGDRVAYHEQFF. CDR3 nucleotide sequence: TGTGCCATCAGTGAAGGAGACAGGGTGGCTTATCATGAGCAGTTCTTC.

V usage is TRBV5-8 and J usage is TRBJ1-1; TRBD1 is a possible D gene (5 bases). The CDR3 is made up of 11 amino acids. Germline V gives CDR1 SGHTS, CDR2 YDEGEE. The V end was cut by 4 bases, the J end by 10 bases, with 11 bases between. This chain's CDR3 is CASSPRGGAFF. The DNA of the CDR3 is TGTGCCAGCAGCCCCCGGGGGGGAGCTTTCTTT.

This clone was seen once. The chain employs TRBV15 and TRBJ2-1, with a tentative D call TRBD2 (5 bases). CDR3 length: 16 amino acids. Trimming removed 0 bases from V and 4 bases from J, with 13 bases in between. Germline V gene sequence: CDR1 LNHNV, CDR2 YYDKDF (reference sequence). The chain's CDR3 is CATSRDWTPLYNEQFF. The DNA for the CDR3 is TGTGCCACCAGCAGAGACTGGACTCCCCTATACAATGAGCAGTTCTTC.

This clone was recorded once. V is TRBV11-2 and J is TRBJ1-1; D perhaps matches TRBD1 (5 bases). Trimming shortened V by 3 bases and J by 1 base, and 9 bases separated the two germline ends. CDR3 length: 14 residues. The V gene's germline CDR1 is SGHAT and CDR2 FQNNGV. CDR3 in DNA: TGTGCCAGCAGCTTCGGGGGGACGAACACTGAAGCTTTCTTT. Its translation is CASSFGGTNTEAFF.

The chain carries TRBV28 and TRBJ2-7; 11 bases are shared with TRBD2. This CDR3 is built from 15 residues. V shed 5 bases, J shed 5 bases, and the junction held 8 bases outside the gene matches. CDR1 is MDHEN and CDR2 is SYDVKM in the germline V gene. This CDR3 is CASSATSGSWDEQYF. The CDR3 coding sequence is TGTGCCAGCAGTGCCACTAGCGGGAGTTGGGACGAGCAGTACTTC.

The chain carries TRBV27 and TRBJ2-3; D gene uncertain. The germline CDR1 and CDR2 sequences are MNHEY and SMNVEV (reference sequence). The CDR3 extends over 13 amino acids. Between the trimmed V and J ends, which lost 6 bases and 0 bases, there was a span of 7 bases. DNA of the CDR3: TGTGCCAGCAGGTTTACTAGCACAGATACGCAGTATTTT. Its translation: CASRFTSTDTQYF.

V is TRBV6-6 and J is TRBJ2-7; TRBD2 is a possible D gene (5 bases). The V end was cut by 5 bases, the J end by 0 bases, with 14 bases between. From germline, CDR1 is MNHNY and CDR2 SVGAGI (reference sequence). The CDR3 has 15 residues. CDR3 loop: CASSTATGSSYEQYF. In DNA, the CDR3 is TGTGCCAGCAGTACGGCTACGGGAAGCTCCTACGAGCAGTACTTC.

The chain employs TRBV7-9 and TRBJ2-7, with 7 bases fitting TRBD2. In germline, CDR1 is SEHNR, CDR2 FQNEAQ (reference sequence). CDR3 length equals 14 residues. V shed 7 bases and J 2 bases; nucleotides not matched to a gene: 8. CDR3 region: CASTREEGTYEQYF. DNA for the CDR3: TGTGCCAGCACCCGGGAGGAGGGAACCTACGAGCAGTACTTC.

The chain's CDR3 is CASSQTGQGETQYF. The DNA for the CDR3 is TGTGCCAGCTCACAGACCGGACAGGGGGAGACCCAGTACTTC. V is TRBV18 and J is TRBJ2-5, with 9 bases identical to TRBD1. CDR3 length: 14 amino acids. Germline V gene sequence: CDR1 KGHSH, CDR2 LQKENI. V lost 4 bases, J lost 5 bases, and 5 bases stayed unmatched.

This chain uses TRBV5-1 with TRBJ2-1; 14 bases line up with TRBD2. This CDR3 is 15 amino acids long. J lost 8 bases, V lost 2 bases, and 3 bases had no gene match. From germline, CDR1 is SGHRS and CDR2 YFSETQ. The CDR3 region is CASSFGGLAGDEQFF. The CDR3 bases are TGCGCCAGCAGCTTTGGGGGACTAGCGGGAGATGAGCAGTTCTTC.

The chain is built from TRBV9 and TRBJ2-2; 9 nucleotides agree with TRBD2. The CDR3 consists of 20 residues. Germline V lookup: CDR1 SGDLS, CDR2 YYNGEE. The J segment lost 0 bases and the V segment lost 0 bases, leaving 12 bases of the junction unmatched. The CDR3 sequence: CASSVVDSGSPLPNTGELFF. The DNA for the CDR3 is TGTGCCAGCAGCGTAGTTGATAGCGGGAGCCCGCTGCCGAACACCGGGGAGCTGTTTTTT.

This chain joins TRBV6-1 and TRBJ2-1, with D perhaps matching TRBD1 or TRBD2 (5 bases each). The CDR3 is made up of 15 amino acids. V lost 10 bases and J lost 3, with 19 bases in between. Germline V gene data show CDR1 as MNHNS and CDR2 as SASEGT. The CDR3 bases are TGTGCCACCTCCGCTAATGGGGGAGACTACAATGAGCAGTTCTTC. Translating gives CATSANGGDYNEQFF.

This sequence joins TRBV5-5 and TRBJ1-5; possibly TRBD1 for D (5 bases). The CDR3 contains 14 residues. Germline loops: CDR1 SGHKS, CDR2 YYEKEE (reference sequence). The V and J ends lost 2 bases and 7 bases respectively, with 13 bases between them. The DNA for the CDR3 is TGTGCCAGCAGCTTCGGGGCGGGGAGGCAGCCCCAGCATTTT. Its protein product is CASSFGAGRQPQHF.

This clone was picked up a small number of times. V and J are TRBV5-4 and TRBJ1-1; 7 nucleotides align to TRBD1. CDR1 is SGHNT and CDR2 is YYREEE in the germline V gene (reference sequence). The V gene end was trimmed by 5 bases and the J gene end by 0 bases; junction bases not matched to a gene: 7. This CDR3 contains 15 residues. The CDR3 sequence: CASRSSGGLNTEAFF. The CDR3 DNA follows: TGTGCCAGCAGGTCTTCAGGGGGGTTGAACACTGAAGCTTTCTTT. Using reference TRBV5-4 and TRBJ1-1 for the parts outside the CDR3, the full variable domain is ETGVTQSPTHLIKTRGQQVTLRCSSQSGHNTVSWYQQALGQGPQFIFQYYREEENGRGNFPPRFSGLQFPNYSSELNVNALELDDSALYLCASRSSGGLNTEAFFGQGTRLTVV.

The chain carries TRBV19 and TRBJ2-4; tentatively, D is TRBD2 (7 bases). V shed 7 bases and J shed 7 bases, with 14 bases lying between them. The CDR3 has 13 amino acids. The germline gives CDR1 LNHDA, CDR2 SQIVND (reference sequence). The CDR3 here is CASTRGAGNIQYF. As DNA, the CDR3 is TGTGCCAGTACCCGGGGGGCAGGGAACATTCAGTACTTC.

The CDR3: CASSADRGPGNTIYF. In nucleotides, the CDR3 is TGCGCCAGCAGCGCGGACAGGGGTCCTGGAAACACCATATATTTT. The chain links TRBV5-1 to TRBJ1-3; 9 nucleotides agree with TRBD1. The ends lost 4 bases at V and 2 bases at J; junction bases unmatched: 4. This CDR3 has 15 residues. Germline V CDR1 and CDR2: SGHRS, YFSETQ.

There are many counts of this clone. The chain is built from TRBV5-5 and TRBJ2-7; D gene unclear. This CDR3 has 13 amino acids. The germline gives CDR1 SGHKS, CDR2 YYEKEE (reference sequence). Trimming left V 9 bases short and J 3 bases short, with 16 bases between. The chain's CDR3 is CATSPIPDYEQYF. For the CDR3, the DNA is TGTGCCACGTCCCCCATACCTGACTACGAGCAGTACTTC.

The rearrangement joins TRBV2 to TRBJ2-2; D may be TRBD2 (6 bases). The CDR3 loop spans 14 amino acids. CDR1 SNHLY and CDR2 FYNNEI come from the germline V gene. Trimming took 4 bases from V and 7 from J, leaving 13 bases between them. CDR3 in DNA: TGTGCCAGCAGTGCGGAGGGCCACAACGGGGAGCTGTTTTTT. Translated: CASSAEGHNGELFF. Complete variable domain (other parts from reference TRBV2 and TRBJ2-2): EPEVTQTPSHQVTQMGQEVILRCVPISNHLYFYWYRQILGQKVEFLVSFYNNEISEKSEIFDDQFSVERPDGSNFTLKIRSTKLEDSAMYFCASSAEGHNGELFFGEGSRLTVL.

The CDR3 reads CASSQAGAVNTEAFF. In nucleotides, the CDR3 is TGCGCCAGCAGCCAAGCAGGGGCCGTGAACACTGAAGCTTTCTTT. The V gene is TRBV4-1, the J gene TRBJ1-1, with D possibly TRBD1 on 6 matching bases. Germline CDR1 MGHRA, CDR2 YSYEKL. This CDR3 has 15 amino acids. Trimming left V 1 base short and J 0 bases short, with 9 bases between.

CDR3 loop: CASSLAGSGMYEQYF. In DNA form, the CDR3 reads TGTGCCAGCAGCTTAGCGGGCTCAGGGATGTACGAGCAGTACTTC. This chain connects TRBV7-6 to TRBJ2-7, with a possible D match to TRBD1 (5 bases). The germline V gene has CDR1 SGHVS and CDR2 FNYEAQ. The ends were cut back, 0 bases at V and 4 bases at J, with 13 bases in the middle. CDR3 length: 15 amino acids.

This clone was recorded a few times. V usage is TRBV19 and J usage is TRBJ2-2, with D perhaps matching TRBD1 (6 bases). Germline CDR1 is LNHDA and CDR2 is SQIVND (reference sequence). This CDR3 has 16 amino acids. Trimming took off 5 bases at V and 0 bases at J, with 13 bases between the two ends. In nucleotides, the CDR3 is TGTGCCAGTAGTGGCCGGACAGCCGCGAACACCGGGGAGCTGTTTTTT. Translating it yields CASSGRTAANTGELFF.

In this sample, this clone turned up a few times. The chain joins TRBV30 to TRBJ1-1; D is undetermined. In germline, CDR1 is GTSNPN, CDR2 SVGIG (reference sequence). The CDR3 contains 12 residues. Trimming removed 0 bases at V and 8 bases at J, with 10 bases between. The CDR3 loop reads CAWSVLSSEAFF. CDR3 DNA: TGTGCCTGGAGTGTACTAAGTTCCGAAGCTTTCTTT.

The chain links TRBV7-2 to TRBJ2-7, with D perhaps TRBD1 (6 bases). The germline V gene encodes CDR1 SGHTA and CDR2 FQGNSA. This CDR3 contains 16 residues. The ends were cut back, 7 bases at V and 0 bases at J, with 19 bases in the middle. CDR3 sequence (DNA): TGTGCCAGCAAAAGTCATGGCGGACAGACCTCCTACGAGCAGTACTTC. Translated, it gives CASKSHGGQTSYEQYF.

There are a few counts of this clone. The chain uses TRBV19 and TRBJ2-2; 7 bases fit TRBD2. CDR3 length equals 15 residues. The V gene end was trimmed by 3 bases and the J gene end by 6 bases; junction bases not matched to a gene: 7. Germline V gene sequence: CDR1 LNHDA, CDR2 SQIVND (reference sequence). CDR3 sequence: CASSIGEGISGELFF. As DNA, the CDR3 is TGTGCCAGTAGTATTGGGGAGGGTATCTCCGGGGAGCTGTTTTTT.

In this sample, this clone turned up a few times. The V and J genes are TRBV5-1 and TRBJ1-2; D is possibly TRBD1 (5 bases). The CDR3 length is 14 residues. CDR1 is SGHRS and CDR2 is YFSETQ in the germline V gene. Deletions cut 4 bases from V and 4 bases from J, with 14 bases between. Here the CDR3 reads CASSPDGGGYGYTF. In DNA form, the CDR3 reads TGCGCCAGCAGCCCTGATGGGGGAGGCTATGGCTACACCTTC.

In DNA form, the CDR3 reads TGTGCCAGTAGTATTCTAGCGGGAGGGAACAATGAGCAGTTCTTC. Translated: CASSILAGGNNEQFF. This rearrangement joins TRBV19 to TRBJ2-1, with TRBD2 identical over 12 bases. Germline CDR1 and CDR2: LNHDA and SQIVND (reference sequence). CDR3 size: 15 residues. With 3 bases clipped from V and 5 bases from J, the junction kept 2 bases outside the gene matches.